There are many counts of the clone carrying this T cell receptor (beta chain). Each cDNA held unique molecular identifiers, and template switching gave it a universal primer site. TCRdb called the 5' RACE reads again in MiXCR, with one record for every CDR3 protein. The sample carries around 300,000 distinct CDR3 sequences, roughly 8.6% recorded once. The sample comes from a study of identical twins. J gave up 0 bases and V 6 bases, and 7 bases lay outside the gene matches. CDR3 length: 16 residues. The sample was also linked to a second study, of yellow fever vaccine responses in identical twins.

The clonotype comes from a woman aged 18-29 years in good health. The chain recombines TRBV12-3 or TRBV12-4 with TRBJ1-2, with TRBD1 matching over 10 bases. Sequencing used memory (CD45RO+) T cells sorted from blood. Here the CDR3 DNA reads TGTGCCAGCAGCAGGGGACAGGGGTTAGCTAACTATGGCTACACCTTC. Protein: CASSRGQGLANYGYTF.